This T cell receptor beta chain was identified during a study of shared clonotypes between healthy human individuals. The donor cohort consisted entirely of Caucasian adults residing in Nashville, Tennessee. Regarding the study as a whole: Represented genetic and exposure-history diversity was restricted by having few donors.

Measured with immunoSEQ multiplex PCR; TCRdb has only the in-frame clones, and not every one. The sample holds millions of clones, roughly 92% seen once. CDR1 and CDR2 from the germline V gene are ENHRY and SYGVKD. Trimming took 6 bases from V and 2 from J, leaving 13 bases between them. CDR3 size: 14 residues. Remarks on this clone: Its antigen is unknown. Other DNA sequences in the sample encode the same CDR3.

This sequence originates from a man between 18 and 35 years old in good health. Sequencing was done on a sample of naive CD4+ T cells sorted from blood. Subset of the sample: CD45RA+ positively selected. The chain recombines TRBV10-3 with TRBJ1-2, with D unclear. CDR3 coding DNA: TGTGCCATCAGCGAGAGCGGGCAGAACTATGGCTACACCTTC. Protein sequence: CAISESGQNYGYTF.